One and the same sample provided the 4 T cell receptor beta chains below, sequenced in a study of blood T cell repertoires in COVID-19. Here immunoSEQ multiplex PCR was the method, and the copy in TCRdb shows in-frame clones only, minus some. The data contain approximately 250,000 clones, around 87% of them singletons. Sequencing was done on a sample of peripheral blood. The origin of the receptors is a woman in her sixties or seventies with COVID-19, enrolled during active disease.

The chain couples TRBV14 to TRBJ1-1; no firm D call. V lost 0 bases, J lost 6 bases, and 8 bases lay in between. The CDR3 loop spans 13 amino acids. Per germline, CDR1 SGHDN and CDR2 FVKESK. The CDR3 coding sequence is TGTGCCAGCAGCCAAGATCAGGCATCTGAAGCTTTCTTT. The encoded protein is CASSQDQASEAFF.

The DNA for the CDR3 is TGTGCCAGCAGGCGGGAATACGAGCAGTACTTC. Its protein product is CASRREYEQYF. V and J are TRBV28 and TRBJ2-7, with D possibly matching TRBD2 (6 bases). CDR1 and CDR2 from the germline V gene are MDHEN and SYDVKM. The CDR3 contains 11 residues. The germline V and J ends were trimmed by 6 bases and 4 bases, with 7 bases remaining between them.

V is TRBV2 and J is TRBJ2-5; the D is unclear. The CDR3 covers 12 residues. Germline assignment: CDR1 SNHLY and CDR2 FYNNEI. V was pared by 3 bases and J by 2 bases, with 4 bases between. The CDR3 here is CASSEQQETQYF. CDR3 sequence (DNA): TGTGCCAGCAGTGAGCAGCAAGAGACCCAGTACTTC.

The V gene is TRBV2, the J gene TRBJ2-7; D might be TRBD2 (5 bases). This CDR3 is built from 14 residues. Between the trimmed V and J ends, which lost 4 bases and 2 bases, there was a span of 12 bases. Germline V gene lookup returns CDR1 SNHLY and CDR2 FYNNEI. CDR3 region: CASSGTSFTYEQYF. In nucleotides, the CDR3 is TGTGCCAGCAGTGGGACTTCCTTTACCTACGAGCAGTACTTC. The variable domain in full, completed from reference TRBV2 and TRBJ2-7, reads EPEVTQTPSHQVTQMGQEVILRCVPISNHLYFYWYRQILGQKVEFLVSFYNNEISEKSEIFDDQFSVERPDGSNFTLKIRSTKLEDSAMYFCASSGTSFTYEQYFGPGTRLTVT.